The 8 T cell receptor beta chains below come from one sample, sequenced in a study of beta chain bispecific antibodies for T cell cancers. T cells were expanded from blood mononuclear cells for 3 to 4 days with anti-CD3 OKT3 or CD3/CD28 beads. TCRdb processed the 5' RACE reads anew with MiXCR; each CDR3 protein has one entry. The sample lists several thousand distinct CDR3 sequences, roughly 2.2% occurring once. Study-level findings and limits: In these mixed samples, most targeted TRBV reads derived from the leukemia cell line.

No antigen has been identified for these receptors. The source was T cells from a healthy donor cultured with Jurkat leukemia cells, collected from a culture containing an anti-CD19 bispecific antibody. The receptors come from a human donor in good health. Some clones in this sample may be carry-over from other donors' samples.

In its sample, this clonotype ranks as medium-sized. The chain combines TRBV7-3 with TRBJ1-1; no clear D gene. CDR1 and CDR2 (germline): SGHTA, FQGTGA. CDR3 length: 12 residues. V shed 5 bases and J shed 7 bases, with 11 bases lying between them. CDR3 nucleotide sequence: TGTGCCAGCAGCCCGGACGGTATTGAAGCTTTCTTT. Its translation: CASSPDGIEAFF.

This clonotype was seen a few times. CDR3 nucleotide sequence: TGCAGTGCCCAGTCCCGGGCCATAACCTCTGGGGCCAACGTCCTGACTTTC. Its translation: CSAQSRAITSGANVLTF. The chain uses TRBV20-1 and TRBJ2-6, with unresolved D. CDR1 and CDR2 (germline): DFQATT, SNEGSKA (reference sequence). There are 17 residues in the CDR3. V was cut by 6 bases and J by 0 bases, with 18 bases left in between.

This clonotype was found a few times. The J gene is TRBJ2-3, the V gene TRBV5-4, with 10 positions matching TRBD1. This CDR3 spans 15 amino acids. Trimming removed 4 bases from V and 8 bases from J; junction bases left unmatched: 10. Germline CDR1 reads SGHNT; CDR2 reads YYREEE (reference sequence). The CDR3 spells CASSPGTGEGVTQYF. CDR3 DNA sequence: TGTGCCAGCAGCCCCGGGACAGGGGAAGGAGTTACGCAGTATTTT.

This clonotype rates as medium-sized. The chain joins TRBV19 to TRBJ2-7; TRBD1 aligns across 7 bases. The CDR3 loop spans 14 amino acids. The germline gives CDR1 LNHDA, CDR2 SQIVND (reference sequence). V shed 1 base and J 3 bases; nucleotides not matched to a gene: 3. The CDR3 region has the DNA TGTGCCAGTAGTATAGGCGGACAGGACTACGAGCAGTACTTC. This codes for CASSIGGQDYEQYF. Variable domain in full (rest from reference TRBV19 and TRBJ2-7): DGGITQSPKYLFRKEGQNVTLSCEQNLNHDAMYWYRQDPGQGLRLIYYSQIVNDFQKGDIAEGYSVSREKKESFPLTVTSAQKNPTAFYLCASSIGGQDYEQYFGPGTRLTVT.

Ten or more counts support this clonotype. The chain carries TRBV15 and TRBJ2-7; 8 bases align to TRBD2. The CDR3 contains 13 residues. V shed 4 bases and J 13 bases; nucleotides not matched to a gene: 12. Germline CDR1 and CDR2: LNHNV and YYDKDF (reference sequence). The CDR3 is CATSTPPGLVLYF. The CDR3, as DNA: TGTGCCACCAGCACTCCTCCGGGACTAGTGTTATACTTC.

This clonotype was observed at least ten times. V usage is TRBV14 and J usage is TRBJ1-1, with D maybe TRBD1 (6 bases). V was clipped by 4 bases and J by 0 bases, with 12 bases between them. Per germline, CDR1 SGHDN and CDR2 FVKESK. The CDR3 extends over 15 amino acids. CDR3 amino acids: CASSPHRELNTEAFF. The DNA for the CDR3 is TGTGCCAGCAGCCCGCACAGGGAGTTGAACACTGAAGCTTTCTTT.

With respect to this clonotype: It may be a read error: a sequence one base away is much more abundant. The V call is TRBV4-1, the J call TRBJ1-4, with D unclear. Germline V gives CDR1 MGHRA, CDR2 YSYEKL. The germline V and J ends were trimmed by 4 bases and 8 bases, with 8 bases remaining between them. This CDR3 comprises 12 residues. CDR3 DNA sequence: TGCGCCAGCAGCCCGCCGGAAGAAAAACTGTTTTTT. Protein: CASSPPEEKLFF.

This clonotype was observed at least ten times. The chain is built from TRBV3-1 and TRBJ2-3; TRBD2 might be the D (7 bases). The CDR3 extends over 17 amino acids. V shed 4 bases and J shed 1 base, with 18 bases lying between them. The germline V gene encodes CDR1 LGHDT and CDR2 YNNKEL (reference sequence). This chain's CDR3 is CASSLGTNPGGTDTQYF. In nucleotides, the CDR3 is TGTGCCAGCAGCCTCGGGACTAACCCAGGGGGCACAGATACGCAGTATTTT.